What follows are 10 T cell receptor beta chains derived from one specimen sequenced in a study of blood T cell repertoires in COVID-19. Assay: immunoSEQ multiplex PCR; the TCRdb copy retains only in-frame clones and omits some. The sample records roughly 300,000 clones, 85% to 90% being singletons. The sequenced material came from PBMCs or T cells enriched from blood (not recorded which). These receptors all stem from a man younger than 40 who had recovered from COVID-19.

The J gene is TRBJ2-5, the V gene TRBV12-3 or TRBV12-4, with a weak D call TRBD1 (5 bases). Trimming removed 6 bases at V and 4 bases at J, with 6 bases between. The CDR3 is 11 residues long. This chain's CDR3 is CASRDRETQYF. CDR3 DNA: TGTGCCAGCAGAGACAGAGAGACCCAGTACTTC.

DNA for the CDR3: TGTGCCAGCAGCTTAGCGGTAGCGGGTCGTGGGGATGAGCAGTTCTTC. Translation: CASSLAVAGRGDEQFF. This chain uses TRBV7-6 with TRBJ2-1; the match to TRBD2 covers 7 bases. The CDR3 is 16 residues long. Germline V CDR1 and CDR2: SGHVS, FNYEAQ. V was pared by 0 bases and J by 8 bases, with 10 bases of the junction left unmatched.

Comments on this clone: This CDR3 is also generated by other DNA sequences in the sample. The chain links TRBV11-3 to TRBJ2-1; D gene unclear. V was pared by 0 bases and J by 0 bases, with 6 bases between. Germline-derived CDR1 and CDR2 are SGHNT and YENEEA. CDR3 length: 15 residues. CDR3 sequence reads: CASSLDRGSYNEQFF. In nucleotides, the CDR3 is TGTGCCAGCAGCTTAGATCGCGGCTCCTACAATGAGCAGTTCTTC.

The rearrangement uses TRBV7-8 and TRBJ2-1, with D perhaps matching TRBD2 (6 bases). This CDR3 region has 16 residues. Germline CDR1 and CDR2: SGHVS and FQNEAQ. V was pared by 7 bases and J by 0 bases, with 16 bases between. Here the CDR3 reads CASTYGRGSSYNEQFF. The CDR3 coding sequence is TGTGCCAGCACGTATGGGCGGGGTAGCTCCTACAATGAGCAGTTCTTC. Using reference TRBV7-8 and TRBJ2-1 for the parts outside the CDR3, the full variable domain is GAGVSQSPRYKVAKRGQDVALRCDPISGHVSLFWYQQALGQGPEFLTYFQNEAQLDKSGLPSDRFFAERPEGSVSTLKIQRTQQEDSAVYLCASTYGRGSSYNEQFFGPGTRLTVL.

The chain employs TRBV11-2 and TRBJ2-7, with TRBD2 matching 7 bases. Germline values: CDR1 SGHAT, CDR2 FQNNGV. CDR3 length equals 14 residues. Losses at the gene ends were 8 bases for V and 3 bases for J; bases not matched to a gene: 10. The CDR3 DNA follows: TGTGCCAGCGGACCGACCAGCGGGAACTACGAGCAGTACTTC. Translating gives CASGPTSGNYEQYF.

This clone was counted once. The chain is built from TRBV18 and TRBJ2-1, with D unresolved. V gave up 3 bases and J gave up 0 bases, with 9 bases separating them. Per the germline V gene, CDR1 is KGHSH and CDR2 is LQKENI. This CDR3 contains 15 residues. DNA of the CDR3: TGTGCCAGCTCACCCGGCGGCCTCTCCTACAATGAGCAGTTCTTC. This codes for CASSPGGLSYNEQFF.

The V call is TRBV29-1, the J call TRBJ2-2, with 8 nucleotides matching TRBD2. V lost 6 bases and J lost 5; bases outside the gene matches: 8. The CDR3 totals 14 residues. Germline-derived CDR1 and CDR2 are SQVTM and ANQGSEA. The CDR3 DNA follows: TGCAGCGTCAGGCCCCCGGGGGGGACCGGGGAGCTGTTTTTT. Translated: CSVRPPGGTGELFF.

This chain links TRBV5-1 with TRBJ2-2; possible D gene TRBD1, 6 bases. Germline V gives CDR1 SGHRS, CDR2 YFSETQ. With 3 bases removed from V and 0 bases from J, the gap between germline ends came to 12 bases. The CDR3 extends over 16 amino acids. The CDR3 sequence: CASSSAGTTNTGELFF. CDR3 DNA: TGCGCCAGCAGCTCCGCCGGGACAACGAACACCGGGGAGCTGTTTTTT.

The chain has TRBV27 and TRBJ2-7; D is possibly TRBD2 (6 bases). The germline V gene encodes CDR1 MNHEY and CDR2 SMNVEV (reference sequence). The CDR3 runs to 13 residues. Deletions cut 3 bases from V and 5 bases from J, with 11 bases between. The CDR3, as DNA: TGTGCCAGCAGTTTCGGAGGGTTCAACGAGCAGTACTTC. It codes for CASSFGGFNEQYF.

The chain uses TRBV3-1 (or the pseudogene TRBV3-2) and TRBJ1-2, with D maybe TRBD1 (5 bases). V lost 4 bases and J lost 4, with 13 bases in between. CDR1 is LGHDT, CDR2 YNNKEL, per germline (reference sequence). The CDR3 runs to 14 residues. The CDR3 nucleotides read TGTGCCAGCAGCCTAAAAGGGGTGAGCTATGGCTACACCTTC. Residues: CASSLKGVSYGYTF.